Detailed here is one T cell receptor beta chain. These data originate in a study of T cell changes during pregnancy in multiple sclerosis. V shed 7 bases and J shed 1 base, with 11 bases lying between them. The CDR3 sequence is 14 residues long. Per the germline V gene, CDR1 is LNHDA and CDR2 is SQIVND (reference sequence). Profiling relied on immunoSEQ multiplex PCR, and the TCRdb table lists in-frame clones only, not all of them. The data contain tens of thousands of clones, 80% to 90% of them singletons. This TCR derives from a female donor with multiple sclerosis, enrolled in a pregnancy study. Source: CD4+ T cells from peripheral blood mononuclear cells, taken after pregnancy. The chain is built from TRBV19 and TRBJ2-4; D unclear. CDR3 residues: CASTPPEAKNIQYF. CDR3 coding DNA: TGTGCCAGTACCCCCCCCGAGGCCAAAAACATTCAGTACTTC.